One sample yielded the 9 T cell receptor beta chains listed below, sequenced in a study of T cells in Graves' hyperthyroidism and ophthalmopathy. Researchers took RNA transcripts and amplified the TCR beta CDR3 regions from them. The HTBI set primed first-round TCR CDR3 RT-PCR. TCRdb re-called the multiplex PCR reads with MiXCR, one entry per CDR3 protein. The sample records roughly 530,000 distinct CDR3 sequences, roughly 17% being singletons. Sequences were obtained from blood. These TCRs come from a woman aged 18 to 35 with Graves' ophthalmopathy.

This clonotype was recorded at least ten times. The V call is TRBV11-1, the J call TRBJ2-7; D unclear. Trimming took off 1 base at V and 4 bases at J, with 11 bases between the two ends. The CDR3 is 14 amino acids. Germline V CDR1 and CDR2: SGHAT, FQDESV (reference sequence). The CDR3 loop reads CASSLGDQYYEQYF. The CDR3 region has the DNA TGTGCCAGCAGCTTAGGGGATCAGTATTACGAGCAGTACTTC.

V and J are TRBV2 and TRBJ2-7, with D possibly TRBD1 on 6 matching bases. CDR3 size: 13 residues. Germline CDR1 SNHLY, CDR2 FYNNEI. The V end lost 6 bases, the J end lost 5 bases, and 14 bases lay between the germline ends. The CDR3 region has the DNA TGTGCCAGCAGGCTCGGGACAAGCCACGAGCAGTACTTC. Amino acid sequence: CASRLGTSHEQYF.

The chain's CDR3 is CAWAGTTTQYF. In DNA form, the CDR3 reads TGTGCCTGGGCCGGGACAACCACGCAGTATTTT. This sequence joins TRBV30 and TRBJ2-3, with D maybe TRBD1 (6 bases). Germline V gives CDR1 GTSNPN, CDR2 SVGIG (reference sequence). The CDR3 spans 11 residues. V was cut by 5 bases and J by 9 bases, with 12 bases left in between.

This clonotype was detected ten times or more. The CDR3 is CASSYSGSTLDEQYF. The CDR3 DNA reads as TGTGCCAGCAGTTACTCGGGCAGCACACTGGACGAGCAGTACTTC. The V and J genes are TRBV6-6 and TRBJ2-7; the D is unclear. This CDR3 region has 15 residues. Trimming took 0 bases from V and 5 from J, leaving 14 bases between them. Germline V gene data show CDR1 as MNHNY and CDR2 as SVGAGI (reference sequence).

About this clonotype itself: Just one base apart from a much larger clone, this may be a read error. The CDR3 does not end in the conserved phenylalanine or tryptophan, so this is likely a read error. The CDR3 DNA sequence: TGTGCCTGGGGAGGGGAGGAGACCCAGTACCTC. Translating it yields CAWGGEETQYL. The chain has TRBV30 and TRBJ2-5, with D possibly being TRBD2 (6 bases). Germline V gene data show CDR1 as GTSNPN and CDR2 as SVGIG (reference sequence). Trimming cost V 5 bases and J 5 bases, with 9 bases left between them. The CDR3 has 11 residues.

Ten or more counts support this clonotype. The gene calls are TRBV5-1 and TRBJ2-7, with D possibly matching TRBD1 (6 bases). The CDR3 is 15 amino acids. Germline CDR1 and CDR2: SGHRS and YFSETQ. Between the trimmed V and J ends, which lost 2 bases and 0 bases, there was a span of 12 bases. CDR3 loop: CASSFGQGSSYEQYF. CDR3 in DNA: TGCGCCAGCAGCTTTGGTCAGGGGAGCTCCTACGAGCAGTACTTC.

This clonotype was counted many times. The chain carries TRBV2 and TRBJ1-2, with 10 nucleotides matching TRBD1. Trimming at V came to 5 bases and at J to 7 bases, leaving 4 bases not matched to a gene. Germline values: CDR1 SNHLY, CDR2 FYNNEI. The CDR3 length is 13 residues. CDR3 protein: CASSLTGGTGYTF. DNA of the CDR3: TGTGCCAGCAGTTTGACAGGGGGCACTGGCTACACCTTC.

The chain joins TRBV28 to TRBJ2-1; TRBD1 matches 9 bases. The CDR3 consists of 18 residues. The V gene end was trimmed by 4 bases and the J gene end by 6 bases; junction bases not matched to a gene: 16. The germline CDR1 and CDR2 sequences are MDHEN and SYDVKM. CDR3 residues: CASSYITIRDRDGNEQFF. CDR3 DNA sequence: TGTGCCAGCAGTTACATCACCATTCGGGACAGGGATGGCAATGAGCAGTTCTTC. Filled out from reference TRBV28 and TRBJ2-1, the complete variable domain reads DVKVTQSSRYLVKRTGEKVFLECVQDMDHENMFWYRQDPGLGLRLIYFSYDVKMKEKGDIPEGYSVSREKKERFSLILESASTNQTSMYLCASSYITIRDRDGNEQFFGPGTRLTVL.

The chain links TRBV6-9 to TRBJ1-4, with D possibly matching TRBD1 (5 bases). The CDR3 runs 16 residues. Trimming pared 4 bases from V and 8 bases from J, leaving 20 bases between. Germline V gene lookup returns CDR1 MNHGY and CDR2 SVAAGI. The CDR3 nucleotides read TGTGCCAGCAGTTGGACTAGCGGGGCGAGTGGAGAAAAACTGTTTTTT. Translated: CASSWTSGASGEKLFF.